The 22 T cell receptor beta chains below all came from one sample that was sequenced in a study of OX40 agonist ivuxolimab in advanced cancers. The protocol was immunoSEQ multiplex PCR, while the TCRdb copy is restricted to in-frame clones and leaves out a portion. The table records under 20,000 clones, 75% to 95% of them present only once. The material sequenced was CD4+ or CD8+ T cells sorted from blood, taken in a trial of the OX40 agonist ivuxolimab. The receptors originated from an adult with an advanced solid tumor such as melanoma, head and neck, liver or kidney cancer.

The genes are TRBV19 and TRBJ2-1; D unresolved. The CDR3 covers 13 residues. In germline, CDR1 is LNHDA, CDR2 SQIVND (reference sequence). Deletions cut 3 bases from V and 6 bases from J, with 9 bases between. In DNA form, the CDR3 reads TGTGCCAGTAGTATTTTGACTTCCAATGAGCAGTTCTTC. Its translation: CASSILTSNEQFF.

CDR3 nucleotides: TGTGCCAGCACCACGAGGGATGGAGCTAACTATGGCTACACCTTC. The encoded protein is CASTTRDGANYGYTF. The chain joins TRBV27 to TRBJ1-2; D not certain. Germline assignment: CDR1 MNHEY and CDR2 SMNVEV (reference sequence). This CDR3 region has 15 residues. V lost 7 bases and J 0 bases, leaving 15 bases between the germline ends.

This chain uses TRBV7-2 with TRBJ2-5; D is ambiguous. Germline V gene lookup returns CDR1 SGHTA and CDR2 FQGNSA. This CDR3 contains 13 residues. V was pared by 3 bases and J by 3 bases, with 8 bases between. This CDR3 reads CASSFPPEETQYF. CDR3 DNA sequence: TGTGCCAGCAGCTTCCCACCGGAAGAGACCCAGTACTTC.

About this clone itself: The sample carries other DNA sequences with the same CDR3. The CDR3 reads CASSYSRLAGADTQYF. The CDR3 DNA follows: TGTGCCAGCAGTTACTCCCGCTTAGCGGGAGCGGATACGCAGTATTTT. J is TRBJ2-3 and V is TRBV6-5; 9 nucleotides match TRBD2. CDR3 length: 16 amino acids. Trimming cost V 0 bases and J 6 bases; bases outside gene matches: 7. Germline V CDR1 and CDR2: MNHEY, SVGAGI.

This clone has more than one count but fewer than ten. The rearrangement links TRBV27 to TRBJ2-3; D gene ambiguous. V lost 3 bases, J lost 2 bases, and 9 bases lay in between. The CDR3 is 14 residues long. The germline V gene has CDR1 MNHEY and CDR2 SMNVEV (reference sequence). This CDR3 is CASSLLPPTDTQYF. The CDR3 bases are TGTGCCAGCAGTTTGTTGCCCCCCACAGATACGCAGTATTTT.

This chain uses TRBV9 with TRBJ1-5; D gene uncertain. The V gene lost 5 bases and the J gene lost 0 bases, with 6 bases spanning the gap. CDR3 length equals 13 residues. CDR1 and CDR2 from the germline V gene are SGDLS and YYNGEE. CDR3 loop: CASRKYSNQPQHF. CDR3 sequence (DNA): TGTGCCAGCAGGAAGTATAGCAATCAGCCCCAGCATTTT.

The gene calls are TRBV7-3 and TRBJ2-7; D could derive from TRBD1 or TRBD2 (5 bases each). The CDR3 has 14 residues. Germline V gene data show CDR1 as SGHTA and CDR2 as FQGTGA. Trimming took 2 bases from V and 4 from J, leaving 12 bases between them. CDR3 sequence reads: CASSLAGTGYEQYF. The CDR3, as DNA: TGTGCCAGCAGCTTAGCCGGGACCGGATACGAGCAGTACTTC.

The CDR3 nucleotides read TGTGCCAGCTCACGAGCTTACCAAGAGACCCAGTACTTC. It translates to CASSRAYQETQYF. The chain combines TRBV18 with TRBJ2-5, with unresolved D. The CDR3 totals 13 residues. Germline loops: CDR1 KGHSH, CDR2 LQKENI. Trimming pared 4 bases from V and 0 bases from J, leaving 6 bases between.

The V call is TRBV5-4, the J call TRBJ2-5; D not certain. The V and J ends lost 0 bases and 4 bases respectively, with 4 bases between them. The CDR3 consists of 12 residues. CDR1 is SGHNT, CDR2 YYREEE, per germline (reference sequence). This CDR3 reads CASSLVGETQYF. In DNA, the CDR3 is TGTGCCAGCAGCTTGGTTGGAGAGACCCAGTACTTC.

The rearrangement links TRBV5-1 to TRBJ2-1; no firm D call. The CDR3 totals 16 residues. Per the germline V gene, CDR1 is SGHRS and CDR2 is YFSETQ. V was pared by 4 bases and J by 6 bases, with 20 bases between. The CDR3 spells CASSPFRPPGRNEQFF. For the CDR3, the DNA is TGCGCCAGCAGCCCTTTCAGACCCCCCGGGCGCAATGAGCAGTTCTTC.

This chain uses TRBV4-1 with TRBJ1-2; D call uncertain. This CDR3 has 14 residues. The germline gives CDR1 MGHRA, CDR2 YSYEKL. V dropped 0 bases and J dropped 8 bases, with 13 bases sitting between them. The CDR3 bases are TGCGCCAGCAGCCAAGATATGACGGGATACGGCTACACCTTC. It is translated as CASSQDMTGYGYTF.

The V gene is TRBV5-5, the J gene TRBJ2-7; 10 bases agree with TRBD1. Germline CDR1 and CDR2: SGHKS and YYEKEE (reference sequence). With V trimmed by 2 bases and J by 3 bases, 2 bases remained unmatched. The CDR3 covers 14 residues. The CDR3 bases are TGTGCCAGCAGCTTTGGGACAGGGGACTACGAGCAGTACTTC. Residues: CASSFGTGDYEQYF.

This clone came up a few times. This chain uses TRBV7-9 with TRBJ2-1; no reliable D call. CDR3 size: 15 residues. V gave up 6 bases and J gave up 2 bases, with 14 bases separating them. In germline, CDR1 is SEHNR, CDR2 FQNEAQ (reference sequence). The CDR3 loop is CASSLVLAPYNEQFF. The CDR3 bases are TGTGCCAGCAGTCTAGTGCTCGCACCCTACAATGAGCAGTTCTTC.

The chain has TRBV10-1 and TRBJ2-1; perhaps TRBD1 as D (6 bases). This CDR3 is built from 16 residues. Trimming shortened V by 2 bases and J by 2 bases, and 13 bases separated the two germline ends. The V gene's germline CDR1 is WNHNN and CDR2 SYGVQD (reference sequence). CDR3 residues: CASSENRAIPYNEQFF. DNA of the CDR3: TGCGCCAGCAGTGAGAACAGGGCCATCCCCTACAATGAGCAGTTCTTC.

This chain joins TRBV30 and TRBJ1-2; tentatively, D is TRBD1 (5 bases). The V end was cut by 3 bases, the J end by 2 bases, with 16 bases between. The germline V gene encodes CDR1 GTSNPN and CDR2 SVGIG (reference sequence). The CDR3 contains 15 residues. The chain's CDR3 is CAWSGTLLANYGYTF. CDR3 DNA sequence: TGTGCCTGGAGCGGGACCCTCCTGGCGAACTATGGCTACACCTTC.

The DNA of the CDR3 is TGTGCCTGGAGCGGGGGCCCAGATACGCAGTATTTT. Amino acid sequence: CAWSGGPDTQYF. V usage is TRBV30 and J usage is TRBJ2-3, with D perhaps matching TRBD1 or TRBD2 (6 bases each). The germline V gene encodes CDR1 GTSNPN and CDR2 SVGIG (reference sequence). CDR3 length: 12 residues. V was shortened by 3 bases and J by 4 bases, with 8 bases between the two germline ends.

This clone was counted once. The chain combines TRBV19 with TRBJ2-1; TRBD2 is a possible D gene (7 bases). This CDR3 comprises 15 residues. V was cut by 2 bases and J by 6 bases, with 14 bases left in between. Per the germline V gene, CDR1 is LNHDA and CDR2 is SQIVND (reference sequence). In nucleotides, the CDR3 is TGTGCCAGTAGTATAAACAGGGAGGGGGTCAATGAGCAGTTCTTC. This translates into CASSINREGVNEQFF.

The CDR3 DNA reads TGTGCCAGTAGTAGGGGACAGGCTAGCACAGATACGCAGTATTTT. Translating it yields CASSRGQASTDTQYF. V and J are TRBV19 and TRBJ2-3, with 8 bases aligning to TRBD1. CDR3 length: 15 amino acids. The trim removed 4 bases at V and 0 bases at J, leaving 3 bases unmatched. Germline CDR1 LNHDA, CDR2 SQIVND (reference sequence).

Here the CDR3 reads CATSRDRPSYEQYF. The CDR3 DNA is TGTGCCACCAGCAGAGATCGGCCTTCCTACGAGCAGTACTTC. The V and J genes are TRBV15 and TRBJ2-7, with D hard to call. There are 14 residues in the CDR3. V was shortened by 0 bases and J by 1 base, with 7 bases between the two germline ends. Germline-derived CDR1 and CDR2 are LNHNV and YYDKDF (reference sequence).

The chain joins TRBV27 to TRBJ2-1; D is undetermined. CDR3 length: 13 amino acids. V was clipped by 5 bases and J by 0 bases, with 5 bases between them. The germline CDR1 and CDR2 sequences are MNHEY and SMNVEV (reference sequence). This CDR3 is CASSLYSYNEQFF. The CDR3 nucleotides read TGTGCCAGCAGTCTCTACTCCTACAATGAGCAGTTCTTC.

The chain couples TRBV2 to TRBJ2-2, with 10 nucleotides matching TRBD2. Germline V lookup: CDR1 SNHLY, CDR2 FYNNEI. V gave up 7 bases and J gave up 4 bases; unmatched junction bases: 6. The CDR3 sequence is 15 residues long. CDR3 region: CASTASSGSTGELFF. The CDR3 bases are TGTGCCAGCACCGCATCTAGCGGGAGCACCGGGGAGCTGTTTTTT.

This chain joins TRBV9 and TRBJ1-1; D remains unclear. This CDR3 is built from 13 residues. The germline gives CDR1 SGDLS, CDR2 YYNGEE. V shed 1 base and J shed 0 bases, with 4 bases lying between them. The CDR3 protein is CASSVFMNTEAFF. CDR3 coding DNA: TGTGCCAGCAGCGTATTTATGAACACTGAAGCTTTCTTT.